The T cell receptor (beta chain) described here comes from a study of blood T cell repertoires in COVID-19. Unmatched junction bases numbered 6, after V lost 2 bases and J lost 2 bases. The CDR3 consists of 16 residues. Per germline, CDR1 PRHDT and CDR2 FYEKMQ (reference sequence). TCRdb's copy holds only in-frame clones and misses some; the assay was immunoSEQ multiplex PCR. The profile covers a few hundred thousand clones, with approximately 87% appearing a single time and over 9.5% taken by the ten largest. Material: peripheral blood. The chain couples TRBV13 to TRBJ2-7; TRBD2 agrees at 10 bases. The TCR was taken from a woman in her twenties or thirties with COVID-19, enrolled during active disease. The CDR3 coding sequence is TGTGCCAGCAGCTTATCCCTAGGACTAGCGGCCTACGAGCAGTACTTC. This encodes CASSLSLGLAAYEQYF.